One sample yielded the 21 T cell receptor beta chains listed below, sequenced in a study of T cell responses to AZD1222 COVID-19 vaccine listed by TCRdb under 2021. Explained via the paper, the time point label denotes: baseline before first vaccination. The treatment or condition label here, explained by the study, means: meningococcal conjugate vaccine given as trial control. The library relied on the immunoSEQ multiplex PCR assay. The clones in this table, taken by TCRdb from immuneACCESS, are in-frame only. Not every clone is retained; where verified, under half of the shortfall comes from an unresolved V gene, and the cause of the rest is unknown. This sample lists 150,000 to 200,000 clones; over 70% were detected once. The top ten hold approximately 2.5% of the sample. The sample consisted of peripheral blood, taken on day 0 of MenACWY control vaccination. All receptors derive from an adult in good health.

V and J are TRBV19 and TRBJ2-4; 7 bases are a match to TRBD1. This CDR3 region has 16 residues. Germline values: CDR1 LNHDA, CDR2 SQIVND (reference sequence). Germline trimming cut 3 bases from V and 1 base from J; bases unmatched to any gene: 6. The CDR3 sequence: CASSILGGAAKNIQYF. CDR3 in DNA: TGTGCCAGTAGTATCCTAGGGGGCGCTGCCAAAAACATTCAGTACTTC.

The chain uses TRBV5-6 and TRBJ2-2; D is ambiguous. CDR3 size: 16 residues. Germline loops: CDR1 SGHDT, CDR2 YYEEEE. Trimming took off 0 bases at V and 1 base at J, with 10 bases between the two ends. The CDR3 spells CASSLGIGRNTGELFF. The CDR3 bases are TGTGCCAGCAGCTTGGGGATAGGTAGGAACACCGGGGAGCTGTTTTTT.

V and J are TRBV19 and TRBJ2-2, with a possible D match to TRBD1 (6 bases). V gave up 5 bases and J gave up 3 bases, with 13 bases separating them. The CDR3 has 15 amino acids. Germline values: CDR1 LNHDA, CDR2 SQIVND (reference sequence). The CDR3 is CASSWGTLYTGELFF. Written as DNA, the CDR3 is TGTGCCAGTAGTTGGGGGACACTCTACACCGGGGAGCTGTTTTTT.

The chain carries TRBV3-1 (or the pseudogene TRBV3-2) and TRBJ2-1; 7 bases line up with TRBD2. V dropped 0 bases and J dropped 3; count of bases not matched to a gene: 5. CDR3 size: 16 residues. The germline V gene encodes CDR1 LGHDT and CDR2 YNNKEL (reference sequence). The DNA of the CDR3 is TGTGCCAGCAGCCAAGACCTGTCGGGAGGCTACAATGAGCAGTTCTTC. This sequence encodes CASSQDLSGGYNEQFF.

This clone was seen just once. Other DNA sequences in the sample encode the same CDR3. This chain uses TRBV5-1 with TRBJ2-7; TRBD1 agrees at 7 bases. V shed 4 bases and J 2 bases; nucleotides not matched to a gene: 6. This CDR3 has 14 residues. Germline V gene data show CDR1 as SGHRS and CDR2 as YFSETQ. Written as DNA, the CDR3 is TGCGCCAGCAGCCTCGACAGGGTTCCCTACGAGCAGTACTTC. Translating gives CASSLDRVPYEQYF.

The CDR3 region is CATRAAGDTQYF. Written as DNA, the CDR3 is TGTGCCACCAGAGCGGCGGGAGATACGCAGTATTTT. The chain links TRBV15 to TRBJ2-3; tentative D call: TRBD2 (5 bases). Trimming removed 6 bases at V and 5 bases at J, with 9 bases between. The germline CDR1 and CDR2 sequences are LNHNV and YYDKDF (reference sequence). This CDR3 is 12 amino acids long.

This chain uses TRBV5-8 with TRBJ2-3; D uncertain. The V gene lost 7 bases and the J gene lost 1 base, with 16 bases spanning the gap. The CDR3 is 15 residues long. The V gene's germline CDR1 is SGHTS and CDR2 YDEGEE. CDR3: CASRPGPMGTDTQYF. The DNA of the CDR3 is TGTGCCAGCCGCCCTGGGCCAATGGGCACAGATACGCAGTATTTT.

This clone has just one count. The V and J genes are TRBV28 and TRBJ1-1, with D possibly being TRBD1 (6 bases). CDR1 and CDR2 (germline): MDHEN, SYDVKM. The V and J ends lost 2 bases and 11 bases respectively, with 21 bases between them. This CDR3 region has 15 residues. The DNA of the CDR3 is TGTGCCAGCAGTTTAGGGGGCGGAGGGGAGAAGTATGCTTTCTTT. Protein: CASSLGGGGEKYAFF.

The CDR3 coding sequence is TGCGCCAGCAGCTTAGTGGGGGGCGGACAGGCCGAGCAGTACTTC. Translated: CASSLVGGGQAEQYF. This chain links TRBV5-1 with TRBJ2-7; D is perhaps TRBD1 (7 bases). Trimming shortened V by 2 bases and J by 6 bases, and 18 bases separated the two germline ends. Germline CDR1 reads SGHRS; CDR2 reads YFSETQ. The CDR3 runs 15 residues.

This rearrangement joins TRBV23-1 to TRBJ1-5; D is possibly TRBD1 (6 bases). Being an ORF, TRBV23-1 has a function that is uncertain. This CDR3 has 16 amino acids. V shed 0 bases and J shed 4 bases, with 13 bases lying between them. The CDR3 loop is CASSQSGTRGNQPQHF. CDR3 nucleotide sequence: TGCGCCAGCAGTCAATCGGGGACAAGGGGGAATCAGCCCCAGCATTTT.

The rearrangement uses TRBV7-9 and TRBJ1-5; D gene ambiguous. Germline V gene sequence: CDR1 SEHNR, CDR2 FQNEAQ (reference sequence). The CDR3 spans 14 residues. V was pared by 5 bases and J by 3 bases, with 11 bases between. CDR3 in DNA: TGTGCCAGCAGCGCAACGGGATCCAATCAGCCCCAGCATTTT. It specifies CASSATGSNQPQHF.

The chain recombines TRBV7-8 with TRBJ2-7, with unresolved D. The CDR3 totals 16 residues. Deletions cut 1 base from V and 2 bases from J, with 15 bases between. The germline V gene has CDR1 SGHVS and CDR2 FQNEAQ. The CDR3 bases are TGTGCCAGCAGCTTAGTGCTCGGCCGCACCCCCTACGAGCAGTACTTC. Amino acid sequence: CASSLVLGRTPYEQYF. Combining the CDR3 with reference TRBV7-8 and TRBJ2-7 gives the whole variable domain GAGVSQSPRYKVAKRGQDVALRCDPISGHVSLFWYQQALGQGPEFLTYFQNEAQLDKSGLPSDRFFAERPEGSVSTLKIQRTQQEDSAVYLCASSLVLGRTPYEQYFGPGTRLTVT.

The chain carries TRBV6-1 and TRBJ2-3; unclear D gene. From germline, CDR1 is MNHNS and CDR2 SASEGT. The germline V and J ends were trimmed by 2 bases and 2 bases, with 14 bases remaining between them. CDR3 length: 16 residues. Here the CDR3 DNA reads TGTGCCAGCAGTGAACGGGTCTCGGCTCACACAGATACGCAGTATTTT. Translation: CASSERVSAHTDTQYF.

The chain uses TRBV19 and TRBJ2-1, with 8 bases aligning to TRBD2. The germline gives CDR1 LNHDA, CDR2 SQIVND (reference sequence). J was trimmed by 6 bases and V by 0 bases; bases with no gene match: 10. CDR3 size: 17 residues. CDR3 DNA: TGTGCCAGTAGTATAGATCGACTCGGCGGGGGGAGCAATGAGCAGTTCTTC. This gives the protein CASSIDRLGGGSNEQFF.

The gene calls are TRBV4-2 and TRBJ2-1, with 9 bases identical to TRBD2. J gave up 10 bases and V 0 bases, and 10 bases lay outside the gene matches. The CDR3 has 16 residues. Germline V gene data show CDR1 as LGHNA and CDR2 as YNFKEQ. The CDR3 DNA follows: TGTGCCAGCAGCCAAGATGGGGGTAGCGGGAGCGGCGAGCAGTTCTTC. It yields the protein CASSQDGGSGSGEQFF.

This chain links TRBV7-8 with TRBJ1-1, with TRBD1 as a possible D gene (5 bases). Germline V gives CDR1 SGHVS, CDR2 FQNEAQ. Trimming took off 1 base at V and 5 bases at J, with 11 bases between the two ends. The CDR3 spans 14 residues. This CDR3 reads CASSLGDSSTEAFF. The CDR3 DNA reads TGTGCCAGCAGCTTAGGTGACAGTTCAACTGAAGCTTTCTTT.

The chain has TRBV28 and TRBJ1-5; the D gene is possibly TRBD1 (5 bases). This CDR3 region has 15 residues. Trimming removed 1 base from V and 1 base from J, with 8 bases in between. Germline lookup yields CDR1 MDHEN and CDR2 SYDVKM. This CDR3 reads CASSLSPGSNQPQHF. CDR3 bases: TGTGCCAGCAGTTTATCGCCAGGGAGCAATCAGCCCCAGCATTTT.

The chain is built from TRBV29-1 and TRBJ2-3; D uncertain. V lost 4 bases to trimming and J lost 2 bases, with 13 bases between them. The CDR3 sequence is 14 residues long. CDR1 is SQVTM and CDR2 is ANQGSEA in the germline V gene. CDR3: CSVVPDPFTDTQYF. CDR3 in DNA: TGCAGCGTTGTACCAGACCCTTTCACAGATACGCAGTATTTT.

The chain combines TRBV4-2 with TRBJ1-5; D may be TRBD1 (5 bases). CDR3 length: 14 residues. Per the germline V gene, CDR1 is LGHNA and CDR2 is YNFKEQ. Trimming removed 3 bases from V and 7 bases from J, with 13 bases in between. The CDR3 region has the DNA TGTGCCAGCAGCCACCCAGGGCTAGGGCAGCCCCAGCATTTT. Translated: CASSHPGLGQPQHF.

In DNA form, the CDR3 reads TGTGCCAGCAGCGTGGCAGGGCCTAGCACAGATACGCAGTATTTT. Amino acid sequence: CASSVAGPSTDTQYF. The chain has TRBV9 and TRBJ2-3, with D possibly TRBD1 on 5 matching bases. The CDR3 runs 15 residues. Germline V gene data show CDR1 as SGDLS and CDR2 as YYNGEE. Trimming took off 2 bases at V and 0 bases at J, with 10 bases between the two ends.

The CDR3 sequence is CASSYSTSGSTGELFF. The CDR3, as DNA: TGTGCCAGCAGTTACTCGACTAGCGGGAGCACCGGGGAGCTGTTTTTT. This chain links TRBV6-5 with TRBJ2-2, with 12 positions matching TRBD2. The trim removed 0 bases at V and 4 bases at J, leaving 0 bases unmatched. This CDR3 has 16 residues. Germline-derived CDR1 and CDR2 are MNHEY and SVGAGI.